These 8 T cell receptor beta chains came from one sample sequenced in a study of T cells after yellow fever vaccination. One entry per CDR3 protein results from TCRdb running MiXCR on the 5' RACE reads. The sample holds hundreds of thousands of distinct CDR3 sequences, approximately 12% seen once. This sample comprised CD4+ T cells sorted from PBMCs, obtained 15 days after the yellow fever booster vaccination. These receptors were taken from a man between 18 and 35 years old who received the YFV17D yellow fever vaccine.

There are a few counts of this clonotype. This sequence joins TRBV5-8 and TRBJ2-6; 11 positions agree with TRBD2. Germline-derived CDR1 and CDR2 are SGHTS and YDEGEE. J gave up 3 bases and V 0 bases, and 8 bases lay outside the gene matches. This CDR3 comprises 19 residues. CDR3 sequence: CASSLAPTSGAYGANVLTF. CDR3 bases: TGTGCCAGCAGCTTGGCCCCGACTAGCGGGGCTTATGGGGCCAACGTCCTGACTTTC.

The chain uses TRBV20-1 and TRBJ1-2, with a weak D call TRBD1 (5 bases). V was cut by 0 bases and J by 4 bases, with 9 bases left in between. The V gene's germline CDR1 is DFQATT and CDR2 SNEGSKA (reference sequence). CDR3 size: 13 residues. The CDR3 sequence: CSARDLGAYGYTF. The CDR3 nucleotides are TGCAGTGCTAGAGATCTTGGGGCCTATGGCTACACCTTC.

This clonotype came up a few times. The genes are TRBV28 and TRBJ2-5, with D perhaps matching TRBD1 (6 bases). The CDR3 runs 13 residues. From germline, CDR1 is MDHEN and CDR2 SYDVKM. V was clipped by 7 bases and J by 5 bases, with 14 bases between them. The CDR3 loop is CASIPDSRETQYF. CDR3 sequence (DNA): TGTGCCAGCATTCCGGACAGTAGGGAGACCCAGTACTTC.

This chain links TRBV19 with TRBJ2-5; D is perhaps TRBD2 (6 bases). Germline V lookup: CDR1 LNHDA, CDR2 SQIVND (reference sequence). V shed 11 bases and J shed 2 bases, with 12 bases lying between them. This CDR3 contains 12 residues. CDR3 coding DNA: TGTGCCTCGCGGCGGGGACAAGAGACCCAGTACTTC. Translation: CASRRGQETQYF.

This clonotype was recorded a few times. V usage is TRBV7-9 and J usage is TRBJ2-5; D is possibly TRBD2 (6 bases). The CDR3 runs 13 residues. Deletions cut 6 bases from V and 5 bases from J, with 13 bases between. The germline gives CDR1 SEHNR, CDR2 FQNEAQ (reference sequence). CDR3 region: CASRQTSRETQYF. The CDR3 DNA follows: TGTGCCAGCAGGCAAACTAGCAGGGAGACCCAGTACTTC.

The rearrangement joins TRBV6-2 or TRBV6-3 to TRBJ2-4; TRBD1 agrees at 7 bases. Germline V gene lookup returns CDR1 MNHEY and CDR2 SVGEGT. This CDR3 comprises 16 residues. V shed 2 bases and J 0 bases; nucleotides not matched to a gene: 4. CDR3 region: CASSYKGQIAKNIQYF. DNA of the CDR3: TGTGCCAGCAGTTACAAGGGACAGATAGCCAAAAACATTCAGTACTTC.

The chain carries TRBV5-4 and TRBJ2-3; D gene ambiguous. The V gene's germline CDR1 is SGHNT and CDR2 YYREEE (reference sequence). V was cut by 4 bases and J by 2 bases, with 11 bases left in between. The CDR3 is 14 amino acids. This chain's CDR3 is CASSTQITTDTQYF. DNA for the CDR3: TGTGCCAGCAGCACGCAGATTACCACAGATACGCAGTATTTT.

The chain has TRBV5-1 and TRBJ1-1; D perhaps matches TRBD1 (5 bases). V shed 0 bases and J shed 4 bases, with 13 bases lying between them. The CDR3 has 15 amino acids. Germline-derived CDR1 and CDR2 are SGHRS and YFSETQ. CDR3 protein: CASSLGDSILTEAFF. The CDR3 DNA is TGCGCCAGCAGCTTGGGTGACAGCATTCTCACTGAAGCTTTCTTT.